This T cell receptor beta chain derives from a study of cytomegalovirus exposure and HLA in healthy donors. Researchers ran the PCR with 60 Vbeta and 13 Jbeta primers. The repertoire was sequenced with immunoSEQ multiplex PCR; TCRdb's copy has only in-frame clones and lacks some. The table lists about 200,000 clones, roughly 85% of them singletons, with approximately 4.7% in the top ten. Germline V gene data show CDR1 as LNHNV and CDR2 as YYDKDF (reference sequence). V dropped 4 bases and J dropped 7 bases, with 19 bases sitting between them. The CDR3 runs 16 residues. This receptor was identified in a woman aged 30 to 39 in good health and CMV-seropositive. Sequenced: PBMCs. The chain combines TRBV15 with TRBJ2-2; TRBD2 is a possible D gene (6 bases). CDR3 sequence reads: CATSIRLRAGGGELFF. The CDR3, as DNA: TGTGCCACCAGCATTAGACTCAGAGCCGGGGGCGGGGAGCTGTTTTTT.